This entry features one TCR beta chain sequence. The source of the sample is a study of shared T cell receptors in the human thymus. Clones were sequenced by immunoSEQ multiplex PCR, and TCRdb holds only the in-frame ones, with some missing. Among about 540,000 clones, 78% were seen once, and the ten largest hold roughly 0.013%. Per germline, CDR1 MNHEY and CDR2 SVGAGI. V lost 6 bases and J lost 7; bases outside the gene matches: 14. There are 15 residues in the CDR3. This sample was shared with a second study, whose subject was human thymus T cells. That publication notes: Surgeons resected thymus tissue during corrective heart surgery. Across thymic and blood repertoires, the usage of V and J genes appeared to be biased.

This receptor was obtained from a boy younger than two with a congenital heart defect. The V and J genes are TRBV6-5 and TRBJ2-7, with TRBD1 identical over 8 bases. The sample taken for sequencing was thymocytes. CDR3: CASRGGGQGAGEQYF. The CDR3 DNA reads TGTGCCAGCAGGGGCGGTGGGCAGGGGGCCGGGGAGCAGTACTTC.